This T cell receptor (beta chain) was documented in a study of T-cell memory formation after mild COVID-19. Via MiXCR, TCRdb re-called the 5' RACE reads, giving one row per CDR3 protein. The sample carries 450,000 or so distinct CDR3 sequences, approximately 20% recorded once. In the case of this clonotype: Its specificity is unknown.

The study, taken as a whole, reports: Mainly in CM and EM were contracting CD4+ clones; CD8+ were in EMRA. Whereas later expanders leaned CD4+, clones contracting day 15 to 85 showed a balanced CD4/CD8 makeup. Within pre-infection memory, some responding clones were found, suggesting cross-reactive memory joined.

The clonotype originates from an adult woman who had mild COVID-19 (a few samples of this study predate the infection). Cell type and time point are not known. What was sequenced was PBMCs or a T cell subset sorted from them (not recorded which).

CDR3 sequence: CASSLVKRFNTEAFF. The CDR3 DNA sequence: TGTGCCAGCAGTTTAGTAAAGAGGTTCAACACTGAAGCTTTCTTT. V and J are TRBV12-3 or TRBV12-4 and TRBJ1-1; D call uncertain. This CDR3 is built from 15 residues. The ends were cut back, 1 base at V and 2 bases at J, with 11 bases in the middle.